Listed below are T cell receptor beta chains from one sample, sequenced in a study of shared T cell receptors in the human thymus. Generated by immunoSEQ multiplex PCR, the TCRdb table keeps only in-frame clones and is missing some. The table has about 660,000 clones, approximately 88% seen once. This same sample was also taken into another study, of human thymus T cells.

Material for sequencing was thymocytes. These receptors all stem from a boy in the first two years of life with a congenital heart defect. Each CDR3 is given with its conserved first and last residue. A D gene is named only where the DNA matches it firmly. The size of a clone is reported for some rows only, either as once, few or many, or as a class for expanded clones.

>.|16|TRBJ1-1|TRBV6-1|TRBD1
CASSDAHRDRVWLAFF
TGTGCCAGCAGTGATGCCCACCGGGACAGGGTGTGGCTAGCTTTCTTT
>.|15|TRBJ1-5|TRBV19|.
CAIRRRMRGQGTQHF
TGTGCCATTCGCCGTCGAATGAGAGGGCAGGGGACCCAGCATTTT
>.|15|TRBJ2-5|TRBV10-3|TRBD1
CATQGGVGWQETQYF
TGTGCCACCCAAGGGGGCGTAGGCTGGCAAGAGACCCAGTACTTC
>.|17|TRBJ1-1|TRBV4-1|TRBD1
CASSQKPGQGAGTEAFF
TGCGCCAGCAGCCAAAAACCGGGACAGGGGGCAGGCACTGAAGCTTTCTTT
>few|16|TRBJ1-1|TRBV28|.
CASSLCGHPLNTEAFF
TGTGCCAGCAGTTTATGCGGACACCCCCTGAACACTGAAGCTTTCTTT
>once|14|TRBJ2-1|TRBV2|TRBD2
CASSDGGSRDEQFF
TGTGCCAGCAGTGATGGCGGGAGCAGGGATGAGCAGTTCTTC
>.|11|TRBJ2-4|TRBV20-1|.
CSARSRSIESF
TGCAGTGCTAGATCAAGAAGCATAGAAAGCTTC
>once|15|TRBJ1-2|TRBV7-2|.
CASSLALPGTDGYTF
TGTGCCAGCAGCTTAGCGTTACCGGGTACGGATGGCTACACCTTC
>.|15|TRBJ2-7|TRBV15|.
CATSRDLAFSYEQYF
TGTGCCACCAGCAGAGATCTAGCGTTCTCCTACGAGCAGTACTTC
>.|16|TRBJ2-5|TRBV14|TRBD2
CASSPRTSGRLETQYF
TGTGCCAGCAGCCCCCGGACTAGCGGGAGGTTAGAGACCCAGTACTTC
>.|16|TRBJ2-3|TRBV21-1|.
CASIHRGLAGRDTQYF
TGTGCCAGCATCCACCGAGGGCTAGCGGGACGAGATACGCAGTATTTT
>.|14|TRBJ2-3|TRBV27|TRBD2
CASGGTGGPDTQYF
TGTGCCAGCGGGGGTACGGGAGGGCCGGATACGCAGTATTTT
>.|11|TRBJ2-1|TRBV7-9|.
CASSSGGEQFF
TGTGCCAGCAGCTCGGGTGGGGAGCAGTTCTTC
>.|16|TRBJ1-1|TRBV11-3|.
CASSLESGKFFTEAFF
TGTGCCAGCAGCTTAGAGTCAGGGAAGTTTTTCACTGAAGCTTTCTTT
>.|14|TRBJ2-7|TRBV14|.
CASSPPRGSYEQYF
TGTGCCAGCAGCCCTCCCAGGGGCTCCTACGAGCAGTACTTC
>.|15|TRBJ1-1|TRBV28|TRBD1
CASSPGDRGNTEAFF
TGTGCCAGCAGCCCCGGCGACAGGGGAAACACTGAAGCTTTCTTT
>.|13|TRBJ2-2|TRBV19|.
CASSIRGTGELFF
TGTGCCAGTAGTATTCGGGGCACCGGGGAGCTGTTTTTT
>.|16|TRBJ2-7|TRBV7-2|.
CASSLVEEGEGYEQYF
TGTGCCAGCAGCTTAGTGGAGGAGGGGGAGGGATACGAGCAGTACTTC
>.|15|TRBJ1-1|TRBV7-8|TRBD1
CASILQGLGDTEAFF
TGTGCCAGCATCCTACAGGGGTTAGGGGACACTGAAGCTTTCTTT
>.|15|TRBJ1-5|TRBV6-5|TRBD1
CASSYGQGSNQPQHF
TGTGCCAGCAGTTACGGACAGGGAAGCAATCAGCCCCAGCATTTT
>.|17|TRBJ1-4|TRBV21-1|.
CASSNCPVPGTNEKLFF
TGTGCCAGCAGCAATTGTCCGGTCCCCGGGACTAATGAAAAACTGTTTTTT
>.|15|TRBJ2-5|TRBV6-1|.
CASSIRAQGQETQYF
TGTGCCAGCAGTATAAGGGCACAGGGCCAGGAGACCCAGTACTTC
>.|16|TRBJ2-4|TRBV28|TRBD2
CASSPLGREAENIQYF
TGTGCCAGCAGCCCCCTGGGGCGGGAGGCGGAAAACATTCAGTACTTC
>.|14|TRBJ1-1|TRBV5-5|.
CASSLQGYTTEAFF
TGTGCCAGCAGCTTGCAGGGTTATACGACTGAAGCTTTCTTT
>.|15|TRBJ1-2|TRBV9|TRBD1
CASSPKGQGDYGYTF
TGTGCCAGCAGCCCAAAGGGACAGGGTGACTATGGCTACACCTTC
>.|16|TRBJ1-4|TRBV7-2|.
CASSYQGWGRVEKLFF
TGTGCCAGCAGCTACCAGGGGTGGGGGCGGGTTGAAAAACTGTTTTTT
>once|17|TRBJ1-4|TRBV18|.
CASSQPTVTGTNEKLFF
TGTGCCAGCTCACAACCGACAGTTACGGGAACTAATGAAAAACTGTTTTTT
>.|14|TRBJ1-2|TRBV6-5|TRBD1
CASGGPDRAYGYTF
TGTGCCAGCGGGGGACCCGACAGGGCCTATGGCTACACCTTC
>once|13|TRBJ2-1|TRBV7-2|.
CASFRPHGNEQFF
TGTGCCAGCTTCCGACCCCACGGGAATGAGCAGTTCTTC
>once|11|TRBJ2-1|TRBV20-1|.
CSAREGPGVIF
TGCAGTGCCAGAGAGGGTCCGGGGGTGATCTTC
>.|15|TRBJ2-7|TRBV6-4|TRBD1
CASSDPDRGVYEQYF
TGTGCCAGCAGTGACCCGGACAGGGGGGTTTACGAGCAGTACTTC
>once|18|TRBJ2-3|TRBV5-1|TRBD2
CASSFRTSGRVSTDTQYF
TGCGCCAGCAGCTTTAGGACTAGCGGGAGGGTTAGCACAGATACGCAGTATTTT
>.|15|TRBJ2-5|TRBV6-1|.
CASSTNGTRVETQYF
TGTGCCAGCAGTACCAATGGGACTCGCGTTGAGACCCAGTACTTC
>.|14|TRBJ2-1|TRBV2|TRBD2
CARKGREAWDEQFF
TGTGCCAGGAAAGGGCGGGAGGCCTGGGATGAGCAGTTCTTC
>.|13|TRBJ1-1|TRBV6-1|.
CASSGGPAARAFF
TGTGCCAGCAGTGGGGGCCCGGCGGCACGGGCTTTCTTT
>.|13|TRBJ2-7|TRBV11-2|.
CASTPMGRNEQYF
TGTGCCAGCACCCCGATGGGGCGCAACGAGCAGTACTTC
>.|18|TRBJ2-1|TRBV7-9|TRBD2
CASSFVTSGGSSYNEQFF
TGTGCCAGCAGCTTCGTTACTAGCGGGGGAAGCTCCTACAATGAGCAGTTCTTC
>.|16|TRBJ2-1|TRBV4-3|TRBD2
CASSPRTSGSIYEQFF
TGCGCCAGCAGCCCCCGGACTAGCGGGAGCATCTATGAGCAGTTCTTC
>.|16|TRBJ2-7|TRBV7-6|TRBD2
CASSDSPGLAGNEQYF
TGTGCCAGCAGCGACTCACCGGGACTAGCGGGGAACGAGCAGTACTTC
>.|16|TRBJ2-5|TRBV5-4|.
CASSFRTNRVGKTQYF
TGTGCCAGCAGCTTTCGCACGAACAGGGTTGGGAAGACCCAGTACTTC
>once|14|TRBJ2-5|TRBV14|TRBD1
CASSALTGDETQYF
TGTGCCAGCAGCGCCCTGACAGGGGACGAGACCCAGTACTTC
>.|14|TRBJ2-1|TRBV30|.
CAWSAKKTVNEQFF
TGTGCCTGGAGTGCCAAGAAAACGGTCAATGAGCAGTTCTTC
>.|14|TRBJ1-4|TRBV10-3|.
CAISEEGVGEKLFF
TGTGCCATCAGTGAGGAGGGGGTAGGTGAAAAACTGTTTTTT
>.|16|TRBJ2-1|TRBV4-3|TRBD2
CASSQALAGTYNEQFF
TGCGCCAGCAGCCAAGCCTTAGCGGGTACCTACAATGAGCAGTTCTTC
>.|18|TRBJ2-7|TRBV9|.
CASSVVGGAVSASYEQYF
TGTGCCAGCAGCGTAGTGGGGGGAGCGGTTTCTGCCTCCTACGAGCAGTACTTC
>.|13|TRBJ2-3|TRBV7-2|.
CASSSGNTDTQYF
TGTGCCAGCAGCTCGGGGAACACAGATACGCAGTATTTT
>.|15|TRBJ2-7|TRBV27|TRBD2
CASSWRGSGPYEQYF
TGTGCCAGCAGTTGGCGGGGTAGCGGGCCCTACGAGCAGTACTTC
>.|11|TRBJ1-2|TRBV9|.
CASSFGGGYTF
TGTGCCAGCAGCTTTGGGGGGGGCTACACCTTC
>.|15|TRBJ2-1|TRBV6-4|TRBD2
CASSESLAGGVEQFF
TGTGCCAGCAGTGAAAGTCTAGCGGGAGGAGTTGAGCAGTTCTTC
>few|20|TRBJ2-7|TRBV11-2|TRBD2
CASSLEEGGTSGKRAYEQYF
TGTGCCAGCAGCTTAGAGGAGGGGGGGACTAGCGGGAAAAGGGCCTACGAGCAGTACTTC
>.|12|TRBJ2-1|TRBV25-1|.
CASSEFRNEQFF
TGTGCCAGCAGTGAATTTCGGAATGAGCAGTTCTTC
>once|15|TRBJ1-1|TRBV5-6|.
CASKTGEKRDTEAFF
TGTGCCAGCAAAACTGGGGAGAAAAGGGACACTGAAGCTTTCTTT